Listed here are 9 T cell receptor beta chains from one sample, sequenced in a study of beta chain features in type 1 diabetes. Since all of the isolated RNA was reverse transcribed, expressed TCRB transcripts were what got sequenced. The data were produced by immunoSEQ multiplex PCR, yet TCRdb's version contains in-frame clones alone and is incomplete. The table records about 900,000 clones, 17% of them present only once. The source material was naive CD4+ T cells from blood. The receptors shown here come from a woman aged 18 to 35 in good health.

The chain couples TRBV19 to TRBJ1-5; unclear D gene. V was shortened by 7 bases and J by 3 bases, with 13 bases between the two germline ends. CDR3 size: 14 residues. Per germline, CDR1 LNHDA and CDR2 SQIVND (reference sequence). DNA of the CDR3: TGTGCCAGTACCCCGGGAAGGTACAATCAGCCCCAGCATTTT. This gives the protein CASTPGRYNQPQHF. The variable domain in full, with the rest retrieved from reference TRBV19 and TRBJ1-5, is DGGITQSPKYLFRKEGQNVTLSCEQNLNHDAMYWYRQDPGQGLRLIYYSQIVNDFQKGDIAEGYSVSREKKESFPLTVTSAQKNPTAFYLCASTPGRYNQPQHFGDGTRLSIL.

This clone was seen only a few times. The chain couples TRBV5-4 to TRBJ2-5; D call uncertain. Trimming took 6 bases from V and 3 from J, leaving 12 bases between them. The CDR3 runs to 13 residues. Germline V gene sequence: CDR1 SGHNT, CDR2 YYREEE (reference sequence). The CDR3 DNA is TGTGCCAGCACCCAAGGGTTAAAAGAGACCCAGTACTTC. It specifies CASTQGLKETQYF.

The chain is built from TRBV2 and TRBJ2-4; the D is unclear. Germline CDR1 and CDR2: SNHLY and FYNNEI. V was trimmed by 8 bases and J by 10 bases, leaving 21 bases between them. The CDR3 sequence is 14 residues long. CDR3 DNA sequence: TGTGCCAGCTCTAACGCCGGGCCAACTCGGATTCAGTACTTC. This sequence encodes CASSNAGPTRIQYF.

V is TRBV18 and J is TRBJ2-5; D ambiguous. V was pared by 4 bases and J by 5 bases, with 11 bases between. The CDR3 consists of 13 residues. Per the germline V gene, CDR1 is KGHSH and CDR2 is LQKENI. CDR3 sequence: CASSLWTEETQYF. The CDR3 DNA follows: TGTGCCAGCTCACTTTGGACGGAGGAGACCCAGTACTTC. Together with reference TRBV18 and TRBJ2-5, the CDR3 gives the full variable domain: NAGVMQNPRHLVRRRGQEARLRCSPMKGHSHVYWYRQLPEEGLKFMVYLQKENIIDESGMPKERFSAEFPKEGPSILRIQQVVRGDSAAYFCASSLWTEETQYFGPGTRLLVL.

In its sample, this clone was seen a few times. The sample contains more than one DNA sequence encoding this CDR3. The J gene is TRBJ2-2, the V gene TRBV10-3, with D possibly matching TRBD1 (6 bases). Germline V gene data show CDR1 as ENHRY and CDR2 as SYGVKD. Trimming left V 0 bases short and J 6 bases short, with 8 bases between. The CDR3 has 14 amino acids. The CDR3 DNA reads TGTGCCATCAGTGAGTCAACAGGGCCCGGGGAGCTGTTTTTT. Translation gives CAISESTGPGELFF.

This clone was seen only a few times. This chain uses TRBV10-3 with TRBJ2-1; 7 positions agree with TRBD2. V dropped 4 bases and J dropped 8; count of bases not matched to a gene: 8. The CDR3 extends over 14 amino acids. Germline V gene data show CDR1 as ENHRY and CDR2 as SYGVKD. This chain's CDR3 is CAISVGRDEDEQFF. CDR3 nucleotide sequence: TGTGCCATCAGTGTGGGGAGGGATGAGGATGAGCAGTTCTTC.

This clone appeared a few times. CDR3 in DNA: TGTGCCAGCACCAAGGGGCCTCAGCCCCAGCATTTT. Amino acids: CASTKGPQPQHF. The chain links TRBV6-8 to TRBJ1-5; maybe TRBD1 (5 bases). The CDR3 length is 12 residues. Germline V lookup: CDR1 MNHGY, CDR2 SAAAGT. Trimming took off 7 bases at V and 6 bases at J, with 10 bases between the two ends.

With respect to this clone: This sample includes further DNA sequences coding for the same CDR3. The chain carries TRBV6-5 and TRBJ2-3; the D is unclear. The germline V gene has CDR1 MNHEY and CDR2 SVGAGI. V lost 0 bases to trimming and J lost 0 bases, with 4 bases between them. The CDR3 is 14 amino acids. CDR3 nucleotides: TGTGCCAGCAGTTACTCAAGTAGCACAGATACGCAGTATTTT. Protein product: CASSYSSSTDTQYF.

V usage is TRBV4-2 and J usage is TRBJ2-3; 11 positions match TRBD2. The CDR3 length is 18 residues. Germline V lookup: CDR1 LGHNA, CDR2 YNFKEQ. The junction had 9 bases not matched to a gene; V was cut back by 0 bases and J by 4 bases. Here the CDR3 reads CASSQDLRLTSGADTQYF. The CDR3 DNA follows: TGTGCCAGCAGCCAAGATCTTCGTTTGACTAGCGGGGCAGATACGCAGTATTTT.